The rows below give T cell receptor beta chains drawn from one sample of a study of quantifying T cell responses using KT2 cells. TCRdb reanalysed the UMI-ligation and nested PCR reads using MiXCR and keeps one entry per CDR3 protein. Among over 35,000 distinct CDR3 sequences listed, about 15% were seen once. Material: PBMCs spiked with cells of the T cell clone KT2. These receptors were obtained from a human donor. Each CDR3 is given with its conserved first and last residue. The D gene is left open where the match is weak. Clone size is given for some rows only: seen once, a few or many times, or a class if the clone is expanded.

NA many TRBJ1-4 15 TRBV18 CASSPPSGDSEKLFF TGTGCCAGCTCACCACCGTCAGGGGATAGCGAAAAACTGTTTTTT
NA NA TRBJ2-1 14 TRBV24-1 CATSGWGQDNEQFF TGTGCCACCAGTGGATGGGGGCAGGACAATGAGCAGTTCTTC
NA NA TRBJ2-3 13 TRBV6-4 CASSDGDTDTQYF TGTGCCAGCAGTGACGGCGACACAGATACGCAGTATTTT
NA NA TRBJ2-6 15 TRBV14 CASSKRGSGANVLTF TGTGCCAGCAGCAAGAGGGGCTCTGGGGCCAACGTCCTGACTTTC
NA few TRBJ1-4 15 TRBV30 CAWSEGTQGNEKLFF TGTGCCTGGAGTGAGGGGACCCAGGGTAATGAAAAACTGTTTTTT
TRBD2 medium-sized TRBJ2-1 19 TRBV14 CASSQVALAGGFESGEQFF TGTGCCAGCAGCCAAGTAGCGCTAGCGGGGGGGTTTGAGAGTGGTGAGCAGTTCTTC
TRBD2 NA TRBJ2-1 15 TRBV5-4 CASNEERGGMNEQFF TGTGCCAGCAACGAAGAGCGGGGGGGCATGAATGAGCAGTTCTTC
NA few TRBJ1-2 14 TRBV3-1 CASSPRAVNYGYTF TGTGCCAGCAGCCCCAGGGCAGTTAACTATGGCTACACCTTC
NA NA TRBJ1-2 13 TRBV19 CASTPWEFYGYTF TGTGCCAGTACTCCCTGGGAGTTCTATGGCTACACCTTC
TRBD1 NA TRBJ1-1 13 TRBV29-1 CSVSWTGNTEAFF TGCAGCGTTTCCTGGACAGGGAACACTGAAGCTTTCTTT
NA few TRBJ2-6 19 TRBV4-1 CASSPQGTGGYSGANVLTF TGCGCCAGCAGCCCCCAGGGGACCGGGGGGTACTCTGGGGCCAACGTCCTGACTTTC
NA many TRBJ2-1 15 TRBV14 CASSQGDSRLYEQFF TGTGCCAGCAGCCAAGGCGACAGTCGTCTCTATGAGCAGTTCTTC
NA NA TRBJ1-5 13 TRBV5-6 CASSLTGRQPQHF TGTGCCAGCAGCTTGACAGGTCGCCAGCCCCAGCATTTT
NA few TRBJ2-2 12 TRBV20-1 CSARDPVGELFF TGCAGTGCTAGAGATCCGGTCGGGGAGCTGTTTTTT
NA NA TRBJ1-6 14 TRBV28 CATTTGPLNSPLHF TGTGCCACCACGACAGGACCTTTAAATTCACCCCTCCACTTT
NA NA TRBJ1-5 14 TRBV6-6 CASSYSQNVQPQHF TGTGCCAGCAGTTACAGTCAGAATGTACAGCCCCAGCATTTT
TRBD1 few TRBJ1-1 16 TRBV12-3/TRBV12-4 CASTPTGVPTGTEAFF TGTGCCAGCACCCCGACAGGGGTGCCGACAGGCACTGAAGCTTTCTTT
TRBD1 few TRBJ2-2 16 TRBV24-1 CATSDSRTGDTGELFF TGTGCCACCAGTGATTCGCGGACAGGTGACACCGGGGAGCTGTTTTTT
NA many TRBJ2-2 14 TRBV7-2 CASSLQRYTGELFF TGTGCCAGCAGCTTACAGCGGTACACCGGGGAGCTGTTTTTT
TRBD2 NA TRBJ2-1 16 TRBV11-2 CASSLYSGRRYNEQFF TGTGCCAGCAGCTTATATAGCGGGAGGCGCTACAATGAGCAGTTCTTC
NA few TRBJ2-6 15 TRBV7-9 CASSLSGAGANVLTF TGTGCCAGCAGCTTATCAGGGGCTGGGGCCAACGTCCTGACTTTC
NA NA TRBJ2-5 15 TRBV10-3 CAISAKLDPGETQCF TGTGCCATCAGTGCAAAACTAGACCCGGGTGAGACCCAGTGCTTC
NA many TRBJ1-1 14 TRBV18 CASSPSRTYTEAFF TGTGCCAGCTCACCATCTAGGACCTACACTGAAGCTTTCTTT
TRBD1 NA TRBJ1-1 13 TRBV30 CAWSVRRGHKAFF TGTGCCTGGAGTGTACGTAGGGGGCATAAAGCTTTCTTT
NA many TRBJ2-1 14 TRBV20-1 CSATSGPILGEQFF TGCAGTGCTACCTCAGGGCCAATCCTTGGTGAGCAGTTCTTC
NA many TRBJ2-5 14 TRBV6-5 CASSYARRGETQYF TGTGCCAGCAGTTACGCCAGGAGGGGAGAGACCCAGTACTTC
NA few TRBJ1-1 16 TRBV29-1 CSVVDRSVRVNTEAFF TGCAGCGTTGTTGACAGGTCCGTTCGGGTGAACACTGAAGCTTTCTTT
TRBD1 NA TRBJ1-1 14 TRBV27 CASSPDRGYTEAFF TGTGCCAGCAGTCCCGACAGGGGGTACACTGAAGCTTTCTTT
NA NA TRBJ2-3 15 TRBV20-1 CSAENLARSTDTQYF TGCAGTGCCGAGAACCTAGCGCGTAGCACAGATACGCAGTATTTT
NA NA TRBJ1-5 14 TRBV25-1 CASGPKRGDQPQHF TGTGCCAGTGGACCAAAGAGGGGGGATCAGCCCCAGCATTTT
TRBD2 NA TRBJ2-5 13 TRBV20-1 CSAGTSGAETQYF TGCAGTGCCGGGACTAGCGGGGCGGAGACCCAGTACTTC
NA few TRBJ1-1 13 TRBV29-1 CSVTRGDSTEAFF TGCAGCGTTACTAGGGGGGATTCCACTGAAGCTTTCTTT
TRBD2 NA TRBJ2-1 16 TRBV13 CASSETGTSGMNEQFF TGTGCCAGCAGCGAAACCGGGACTAGCGGGATGAATGAGCAGTTCTTC
NA many TRBJ2-3 14 TRBV7-6 CASSVREAADTQYF TGTGCCAGCAGCGTAAGGGAAGCCGCAGATACGCAGTATTTT
NA few TRBJ1-1 12 TRBV29-1 CSVVVRRSEAFF TGCAGCGTTGTGGTCAGGAGGTCTGAAGCTTTCTTT
NA NA TRBJ2-3 15 TRBV6-4 CASSEGAGSTDTQYF TGTGCCAGCAGTGAAGGAGCGGGTAGCACAGATACGCAGTATTTT
NA few TRBJ2-6 15 TRBV12-3/TRBV12-4 CAIHGGLSGANVLTF TGTGCCATCCATGGGGGGCTCTCTGGGGCCAACGTCCTGACTTTC
NA few TRBJ2-2 15 TRBV21-1 CASRAGTANTGELFF TGTGCCAGCAGGGCCGGGACCGCGAACACCGGGGAGCTGTTTTTT
TRBD1 many TRBJ1-2 18 TRBV20-1 CSAREGFAGGLGLSGYTF TGCAGTGCTAGAGAGGGCTTTGCAGGGGGCCTTGGTTTGTCTGGCTACACCTTC
NA NA TRBJ2-1 15 TRBV6-1 CASSDRGAGYNEQFF TGTGCCAGCAGTGATCGGGGGGCGGGCTACAATGAGCAGTTCTTC
TRBD2 many TRBJ2-1 16 TRBV5-1 CASSFLPTSGVNEQFF TGCGCCAGCAGCTTCCTACCGACTAGCGGGGTGAATGAGCAGTTCTTC
NA few TRBJ1-3 12 TRBV19 CATMGSGNTIYF TGTGCCACCATGGGCTCTGGAAACACCATATATTTT
NA NA TRBJ2-5 12 TRBV6-2/TRBV6-3 CASNPGLSTQYF TGTGCCAGCAACCCGGGACTTTCCACCCAGTACTTC
NA few TRBJ2-3 14 TRBV11-3 CASSPRPGADTQYF TGTGCCAGCAGCCCCCGCCCAGGGGCAGATACGCAGTATTTT
TRBD2 few TRBJ2-4 16 TRBV12-3/TRBV12-4 CASSFKAGGPKNIQYF TGTGCCAGCAGTTTTAAAGCGGGAGGGCCGAAAAACATTCAGTACTTC
NA many TRBJ2-5 16 TRBV7-2 CASSLSGSLAGETQYF TGTGCCAGCAGCTTATCTGGCTCCCTAGCCGGGGAGACCCAGTACTTC
TRBD1 NA TRBJ1-2 14 TRBV6-5 CASSRGGTGPGYTF TGTGCCAGCAGCCGTGGGGGGACAGGGCCCGGCTACACCTTC
NA NA TRBJ1-4 14 TRBV21-1 CASSRQGDHEKLFF TGTGCCAGCAGCAGACAGGGCGACCACGAAAAACTGTTTTTT
NA few TRBJ2-1 14 TRBV29-1 CSVPLGGSHNEQFF TGCAGCGTTCCCCTAGGGGGTAGTCACAATGAGCAGTTCTTC
NA few TRBJ1-5 14 TRBV9 CASSEGQSRQPQHF TGTGCCAGCAGCGAGGGCCAAAGCAGGCAGCCCCAGCATTTT